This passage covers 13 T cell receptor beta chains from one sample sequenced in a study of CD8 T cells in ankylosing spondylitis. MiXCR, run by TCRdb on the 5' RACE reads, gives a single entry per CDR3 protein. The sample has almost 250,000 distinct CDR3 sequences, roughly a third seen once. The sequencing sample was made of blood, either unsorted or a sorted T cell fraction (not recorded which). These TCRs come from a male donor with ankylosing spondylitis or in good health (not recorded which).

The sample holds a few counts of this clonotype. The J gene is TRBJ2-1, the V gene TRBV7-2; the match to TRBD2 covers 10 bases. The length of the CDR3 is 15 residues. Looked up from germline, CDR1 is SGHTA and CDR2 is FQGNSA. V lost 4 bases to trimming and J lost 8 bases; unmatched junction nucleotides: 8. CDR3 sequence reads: CASSSLAGVWDEQFF. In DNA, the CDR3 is TGTGCCAGCAGCTCCCTAGCGGGGGTGTGGGATGAGCAGTTCTTC.

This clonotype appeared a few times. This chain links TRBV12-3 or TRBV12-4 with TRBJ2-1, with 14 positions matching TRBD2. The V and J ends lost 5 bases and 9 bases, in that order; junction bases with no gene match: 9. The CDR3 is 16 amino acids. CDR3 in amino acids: CASSPGLAGGPGEQFF. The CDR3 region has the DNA TGTGCCAGCAGTCCCGGACTAGCGGGGGGCCCCGGTGAGCAGTTCTTC.

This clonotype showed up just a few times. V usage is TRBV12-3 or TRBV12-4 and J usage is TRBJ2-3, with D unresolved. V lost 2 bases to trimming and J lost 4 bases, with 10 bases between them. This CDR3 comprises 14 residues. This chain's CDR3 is CASSLSGKADTQYF. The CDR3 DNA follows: TGTGCCAGCAGTTTATCTGGCAAGGCAGATACGCAGTATTTT.

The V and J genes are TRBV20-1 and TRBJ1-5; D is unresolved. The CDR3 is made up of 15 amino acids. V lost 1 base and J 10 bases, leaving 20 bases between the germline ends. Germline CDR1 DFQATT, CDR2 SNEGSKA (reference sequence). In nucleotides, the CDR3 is TGCAGTGCTAGAGCGTCAGGAGGGTTAATATCCCCCCAGCATTTT. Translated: CSARASGGLISPQHF.

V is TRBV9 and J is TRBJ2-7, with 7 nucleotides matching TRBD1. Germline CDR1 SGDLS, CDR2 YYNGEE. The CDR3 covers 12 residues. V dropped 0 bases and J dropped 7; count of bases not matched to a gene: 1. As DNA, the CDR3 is TGTGCCAGCAGCGTAGACAGGGGAGAGCAGTACTTC. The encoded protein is CASSVDRGEQYF.

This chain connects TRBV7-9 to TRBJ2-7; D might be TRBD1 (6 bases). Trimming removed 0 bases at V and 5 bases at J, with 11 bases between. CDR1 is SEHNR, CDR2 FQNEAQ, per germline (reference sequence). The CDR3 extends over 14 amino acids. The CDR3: CASSLALGADEQYF. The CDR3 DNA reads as TGTGCCAGCAGCTTAGCGCTGGGGGCAGACGAGCAGTACTTC. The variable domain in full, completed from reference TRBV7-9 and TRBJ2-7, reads DTGVSQNPRHKITKRGQNVTFRCDPISEHNRLYWYRQTLGQGPEFLTYFQNEAQLEKSRLLSDRFSAERPKGSFSTLEIQRTEQGDSAMYLCASSLALGADEQYFGPGTRLTVT.

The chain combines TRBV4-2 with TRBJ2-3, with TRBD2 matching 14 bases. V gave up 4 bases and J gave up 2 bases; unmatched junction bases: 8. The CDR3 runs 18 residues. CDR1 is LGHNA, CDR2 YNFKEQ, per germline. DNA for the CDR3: TGTGCCAGCAGCCCCGGACTAGCGGGGGGAAAAAACACAGATACGCAGTATTTT. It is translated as CASSPGLAGGKNTDTQYF.

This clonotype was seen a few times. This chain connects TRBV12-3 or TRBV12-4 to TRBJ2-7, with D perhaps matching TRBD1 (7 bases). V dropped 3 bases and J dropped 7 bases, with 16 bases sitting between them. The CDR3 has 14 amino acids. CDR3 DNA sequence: TGTGCCAGCAGTTTCGCGACAGGGACTGGGGAGCAGTACTTC. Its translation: CASSFATGTGEQYF.

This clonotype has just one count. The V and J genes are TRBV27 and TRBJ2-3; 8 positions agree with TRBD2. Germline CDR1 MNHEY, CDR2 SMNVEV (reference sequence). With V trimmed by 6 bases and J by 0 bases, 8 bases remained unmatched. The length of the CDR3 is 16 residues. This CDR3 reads CASRPIAGLSTDTQYF. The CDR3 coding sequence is TGTGCCAGCAGGCCAATAGCGGGGCTCAGCACAGATACGCAGTATTTT.

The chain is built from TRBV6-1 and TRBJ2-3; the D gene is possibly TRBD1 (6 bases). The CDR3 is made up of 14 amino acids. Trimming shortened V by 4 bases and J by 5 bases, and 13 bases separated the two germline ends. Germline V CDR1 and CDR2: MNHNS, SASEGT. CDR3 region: CASSVQGFLDTQYF. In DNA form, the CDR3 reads TGTGCCAGCAGTGTACAGGGTTTCCTAGATACGCAGTATTTT.

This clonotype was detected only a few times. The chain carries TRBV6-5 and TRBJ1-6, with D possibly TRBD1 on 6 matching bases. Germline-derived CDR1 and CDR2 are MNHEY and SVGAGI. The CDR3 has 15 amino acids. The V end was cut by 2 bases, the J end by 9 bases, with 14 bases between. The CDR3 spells CASSYSQGSRSPLHF. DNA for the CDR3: TGTGCCAGCAGTTACAGTCAGGGGAGTCGTTCACCCCTCCACTTT.

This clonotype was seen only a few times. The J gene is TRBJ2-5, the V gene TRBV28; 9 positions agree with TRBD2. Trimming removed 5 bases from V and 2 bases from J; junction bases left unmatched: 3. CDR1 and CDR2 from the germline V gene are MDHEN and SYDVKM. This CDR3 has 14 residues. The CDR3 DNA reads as TGTGCCAGCAGTCAAGCGGGGGGTCAAGAGACCCAGTACTTC. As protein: CASSQAGGQETQYF.

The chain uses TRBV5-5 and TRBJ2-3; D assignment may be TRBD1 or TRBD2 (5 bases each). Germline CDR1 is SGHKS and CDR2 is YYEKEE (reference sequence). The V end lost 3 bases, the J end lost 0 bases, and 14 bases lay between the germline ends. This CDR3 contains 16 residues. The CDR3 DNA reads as TGTGCCAGCAGCTCTTTGGGGACGAGGAGCACAGATACGCAGTATTTT. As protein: CASSSLGTRSTDTQYF. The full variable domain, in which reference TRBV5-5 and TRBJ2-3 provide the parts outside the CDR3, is DAGVTQSPTHLIKTRGQQVTLRCSPISGHKSVSWYQQVLGQGPQFIFQYYEKEERGRGNFPDRFSARQFPNYSSELNVNALLLGDSALYLCASSSLGTRSTDTQYFGPGTRLTVL.